Below, 30 T cell receptor beta chains from the same sample are listed, as sequenced in a study of control samples from healthy donors and cancer patients. Profiling relied on immunoSEQ multiplex PCR, and the TCRdb table lists in-frame clones only, not all of them. The repertoire consists of 150,000 to 200,000 clones, with approximately 96% occurring once and the leading ten covering about 0.94%. Source material: blood. Receptors were obtained from a woman younger than 45 in good health.

The chain uses TRBV18 and TRBJ2-5; weak D call: TRBD2 (5 bases). Trimming removed 8 bases from V and 5 bases from J, with 12 bases in between. CDR1 KGHSH and CDR2 LQKENI come from the germline V gene. The CDR3 length is 12 residues. CDR3 sequence: CASLTTGETQYF. CDR3 DNA: TGTGCCAGCCTCACAACGGGGGAGACCCAGTACTTC.

V gene TRBV29-1 combines with J gene TRBJ2-7; 7 bases match TRBD2. Per germline, CDR1 SQVTM and CDR2 ANQGSEA. The CDR3 has 14 amino acids. Trimming took 3 bases from V and 2 from J; bases not matched to a gene: 7. Written as DNA, the CDR3 is TGCAGCGTTGAGTCCTACGGGACTACCTACGAGCAGTACTTC. It yields the protein CSVESYGTTYEQYF.

J is TRBJ2-3 and V is TRBV28; a possible D gene is TRBD1 (5 bases). The CDR3 is 16 amino acids. The V and J ends lost 2 bases and 0 bases respectively, with 12 bases between them. The germline V gene encodes CDR1 MDHEN and CDR2 SYDVKM. CDR3 region: CASSLGSGWSTDTQYF. CDR3 bases: TGTGCCAGCAGTTTAGGGTCAGGGTGGAGCACAGATACGCAGTATTTT.

This chain's CDR3 is CASHTGSEAFF. The CDR3 bases are TGTGCCAGCCATACAGGGTCTGAAGCTTTCTTT. The chain combines TRBV27 with TRBJ1-1; D is perhaps TRBD1 (6 bases). Deletions cut 8 bases from V and 6 bases from J, with 10 bases between. The germline CDR1 and CDR2 sequences are MNHEY and SMNVEV (reference sequence). The CDR3 loop spans 11 amino acids.

The rearrangement links TRBV2 to TRBJ1-3; D remains unclear. Trimming cost V 2 bases and J 4 bases, with 15 bases left between them. Per germline, CDR1 SNHLY and CDR2 FYNNEI. This CDR3 contains 16 residues. The CDR3 bases are TGTGCCAGCAGTGAACTCGGGGAGGGAGCGGGAAACACCATATATTTT. This translates into CASSELGEGAGNTIYF.

The rearrangement joins TRBV5-4 to TRBJ2-5; weak D call: TRBD1 (6 bases). CDR3 length: 15 amino acids. Trimming took off 3 bases at V and 3 bases at J, with 15 bases between the two ends. Germline CDR1 and CDR2: SGHNT and YYREEE (reference sequence). CDR3 DNA sequence: TGTGCCAGCAGCTCAGGACAGATCTCTAAAGAGACCCAGTACTTC. Translation: CASSSGQISKETQYF. Full variable domain (rest looked up from reference TRBV5-4 and TRBJ2-5): ETGVTQSPTHLIKTRGQQVTLRCSSQSGHNTVSWYQQALGQGPQFIFQYYREEENGRGNFPPRFSGLQFPNYSSELNVNALELDDSALYLCASSSGQISKETQYFGPGTRLLVL.

V and J are TRBV6-1 and TRBJ1-5; the D is unclear. This CDR3 is 18 amino acids long. Germline CDR1 MNHNS, CDR2 SASEGT. V lost 0 bases and J 1 base, leaving 16 bases between the germline ends. As DNA, the CDR3 is TGTGCCAGCAGTGAAGCGGCCGGAGCGGCGGGAAGCAATCAGCCCCAGCATTTT. This translates into CASSEAAGAAGSNQPQHF.

The genes are TRBV7-9 and TRBJ2-5; D not resolved. Germline CDR1 reads SEHNR; CDR2 reads FQNEAQ (reference sequence). This CDR3 is 13 amino acids long. The V end lost 4 bases, the J end lost 5 bases, and 11 bases lay between the germline ends. CDR3 sequence: CASSSPGRETQYF. CDR3 nucleotides: TGTGCCAGCAGCTCCCCGGGTCGGGAGACCCAGTACTTC.

J is TRBJ2-7 and V is TRBV10-3, with D perhaps matching TRBD2 (6 bases). Germline lookup yields CDR1 ENHRY and CDR2 SYGVKD. V lost 10 bases and J lost 2, with 15 bases in between. The CDR3 is 13 residues long. For the CDR3, the DNA is TGTGCCAGCTCCGGAGGGGCCACCTACGAGCAGTACTTC. Its protein product is CASSGGATYEQYF.

V and J are TRBV29-1 and TRBJ1-3; TRBD1 agrees at 8 bases. The CDR3 is 13 amino acids. Looked up from germline, CDR1 is SQVTM and CDR2 is ANQGSEA. Unmatched junction bases numbered 9, after V lost 7 bases and J lost 7 bases. This CDR3 is CSAEEDRDNTIYF. The CDR3 DNA reads TGCAGCGCCGAAGAGGACAGGGACAACACCATATATTTT.

CDR3 residues: CASSLVRLKNTEAFF. CDR3 DNA: TGTGCCAGCAGCTTAGTGCGGCTAAAGAACACTGAAGCTTTCTTT. The chain recombines TRBV7-9 with TRBJ1-1; D unclear. This CDR3 contains 15 residues. Trimming took 1 base from V and 1 from J, leaving 10 bases between them. Looked up from germline, CDR1 is SEHNR and CDR2 is FQNEAQ (reference sequence).

The rearrangement links TRBV5-6 to TRBJ2-3; D not resolved. CDR3 size: 14 residues. V shed 4 bases and J shed 1 base, with 10 bases lying between them. Looked up from germline, CDR1 is SGHDT and CDR2 is YYEEEE. The CDR3 region is CASSPVPGTDTQYF. The CDR3 bases are TGTGCCAGCAGCCCCGTCCCTGGCACAGATACGCAGTATTTT.

The chain combines TRBV30 with TRBJ2-7, with D unclear. V was pared by 4 bases and J by 4 bases, with 11 bases between. CDR1 and CDR2 from the germline V gene are GTSNPN and SVGIG (reference sequence). This CDR3 has 12 residues. CDR3 region: CAWNRQEYEQYF. The DNA of the CDR3 is TGTGCCTGGAACCGCCAGGAGTACGAGCAGTACTTC.

CDR3 amino acids: CASSYSRAGRKDTQYF. The CDR3 DNA reads TGTGCCAGCAGTTACTCTAGGGCGGGGAGAAAAGATACGCAGTATTTT. The chain carries TRBV6-5 and TRBJ2-3; possible D gene TRBD2, 6 bases. The CDR3 totals 16 residues. Germline V gene data show CDR1 as MNHEY and CDR2 as SVGAGI. Trimming removed 0 bases at V and 5 bases at J, with 15 bases between.

This chain links TRBV4-2 with TRBJ2-7; 9 positions agree with TRBD2. V lost 2 bases to trimming and J lost 5 bases; unmatched junction nucleotides: 7. Germline V gene sequence: CDR1 LGHNA, CDR2 YNFKEQ. This CDR3 has 15 residues. For the CDR3, the DNA is TGTGCCAGCAGCCAATCCAGCGGGAGGCTCGACGAGCAGTACTTC. Translating gives CASSQSSGRLDEQYF.

V is TRBV28 and J is TRBJ2-7, with TRBD2 matching over 7 bases. Germline assignment: CDR1 MDHEN and CDR2 SYDVKM. This CDR3 region has 14 residues. J gave up 2 bases and V 6 bases, and 7 bases lay outside the gene matches. The DNA of the CDR3 is TGTGCCAGCAGGGTAGCGGGCCTTCCCTACGAGCAGTACTTC. Its translation: CASRVAGLPYEQYF.

DNA of the CDR3: TGTGCCAGTAGTTTACACCCCCGGGGTGCTGAGCAGTTCTTC. Its translation: CASSLHPRGAEQFF. The rearrangement joins TRBV19 to TRBJ2-1; D may be TRBD2 (5 bases). The CDR3 loop spans 14 amino acids. In germline, CDR1 is LNHDA, CDR2 SQIVND (reference sequence). Trimming left V 5 bases short and J 9 bases short, with 17 bases between.

This clone was counted a single time. The chain joins TRBV15 to TRBJ2-7; D is perhaps TRBD1 (6 bases). V lost 2 bases and J 4 bases, leaving 12 bases between the germline ends. This CDR3 contains 14 residues. The germline gives CDR1 LNHNV, CDR2 YYDKDF (reference sequence). The CDR3 DNA is TGTGCCACCAGCAGACAGCCAGGGGTATACGAGCAGTACTTC. This translates into CATSRQPGVYEQYF.

The rearrangement links TRBV5-1 to TRBJ2-7; TRBD2 matches 7 bases. This CDR3 is built from 15 residues. V lost 0 bases to trimming and J lost 2 bases; unmatched junction nucleotides: 5. CDR1 and CDR2 from the germline V gene are SGHRS and YFSETQ. The CDR3 nucleotides are TGCGCCAGCAGCTTGGAAGCGGGGACTACCTACGAGCAGTACTTC. It yields the protein CASSLEAGTTYEQYF. The full variable domain, rest sourced from reference TRBV5-1 and TRBJ2-7, is KAGVTQTPRYLIKTRGQQVTLSCSPISGHRSVSWYQQTPGQGLQFLFEYFSETQRNKGNFPGRFSGRQFSNSRSEMNVSTLELGDSALYLCASSLEAGTTYEQYFGPGTRLTVT.

The genes are TRBV27 and TRBJ2-3; the match to TRBD2 covers 8 bases. The CDR3 spans 15 residues. CDR1 is MNHEY and CDR2 is SMNVEV in the germline V gene (reference sequence). Unmatched junction bases numbered 8, after V lost 5 bases and J lost 4 bases. The chain's CDR3 is CASSLEGLDADTQYF. CDR3 nucleotide sequence: TGTGCCAGCAGTCTAGAGGGACTAGATGCAGATACGCAGTATTTT.

This clone has a single count. The V call is TRBV5-1, the J call TRBJ2-3; no reliable D call. V lost 7 bases to trimming and J lost 6 bases, with 27 bases between them. The CDR3 covers 17 residues. The germline CDR1 and CDR2 sequences are SGHRS and YFSETQ. The CDR3 protein is CASRPPYRARVEDTQYF. CDR3 DNA sequence: TGCGCCAGCCGCCCCCCCTACCGGGCCCGAGTGGAGGATACGCAGTATTTT.

The gene calls are TRBV19 and TRBJ1-1; perhaps TRBD1 as D (6 bases). This CDR3 has 13 residues. Germline loops: CDR1 LNHDA, CDR2 SQIVND (reference sequence). Trimming took off 5 bases at V and 5 bases at J, with 12 bases between the two ends. CDR3 region: CASSWGPGTEAFF. The DNA of the CDR3 is TGTGCCAGTAGTTGGGGGCCGGGGACTGAAGCTTTCTTT.

V gene TRBV12-3 or TRBV12-4 combines with J gene TRBJ2-1, with D possibly being TRBD2 (5 bases). The V gene lost 3 bases and the J gene lost 7 bases, with 7 bases spanning the gap. The CDR3 is 12 amino acids. The CDR3 spells CASSFGVNEQFF. CDR3 in DNA: TGTGCCAGCAGTTTCGGGGTGAATGAGCAGTTCTTC.

The V call is TRBV30, the J call TRBJ1-4, with 7 bases fitting TRBD1. The CDR3 length is 17 residues. Per germline, CDR1 GTSNPN and CDR2 SVGIG (reference sequence). Germline trimming cut 2 bases from V and 0 bases from J; bases unmatched to any gene: 9. CDR3 protein: CAWSKGASSATNEKLFF. The CDR3 DNA reads TGTGCCTGGAGTAAGGGGGCTAGTTCTGCAACTAATGAAAAACTGTTTTTT.

V is TRBV24-1 and J is TRBJ2-1; 11 bases align to TRBD1. The length of the CDR3 is 13 residues. The germline V gene encodes CDR1 KGHDR and CDR2 SFDVKD. V trimming: 10 bases; J trimming: 12 bases; junction bases outside the gene matches: 10. CDR3 sequence reads: CATEGQGAPGQFF. The CDR3, as DNA: TGTGCCACGGAAGGACAGGGGGCGCCCGGGCAGTTCTTC.

The chain carries TRBV13 and TRBJ2-7; 10 nucleotides align to TRBD2. V trimming: 5 bases; J trimming: 2 bases; junction bases outside the gene matches: 9. Looked up from germline, CDR1 is PRHDT and CDR2 is FYEKMQ (reference sequence). The CDR3 has 16 residues. The CDR3 is CASSQAGGGRTYEQYF. CDR3 DNA: TGTGCCAGCAGCCAAGCGGGAGGGGGGCGAACCTACGAGCAGTACTTC.

This sequence joins TRBV16 and TRBJ1-2; D is unclear. V lost 4 bases and J 8 bases, leaving 14 bases between the germline ends. Germline V gives CDR1 KGHSY, CDR2 FQNENV. The CDR3 is 13 amino acids. CDR3 DNA: TGTGCCAGCAGCCCCGCCCGGTCTTGGGGCTACACCTTC. This codes for CASSPARSWGYTF.

The chain uses TRBV20-1 and TRBJ2-4, with D perhaps matching TRBD1 (5 bases). The ends were cut back, 3 bases at V and 0 bases at J, with 12 bases in the middle. Germline V gene data show CDR1 as DFQATT and CDR2 as SNEGSKA (reference sequence). The CDR3 covers 15 residues. Here the CDR3 DNA reads TGCAGTGCTAGTGAGACAGCGATAGCCAAAAACATTCAGTACTTC. Protein sequence: CSASETAIAKNIQYF.

The chain links TRBV18 to TRBJ2-7, with 8 bases identical to TRBD1. J was trimmed by 5 bases and V by 4 bases; bases with no gene match: 4. CDR3 size: 13 residues. From germline, CDR1 is KGHSH and CDR2 LQKENI. The CDR3 DNA is TGTGCCAGCTCACGTTCAGGGGGCGACGAGCAGTACTTC. Translated: CASSRSGGDEQYF.

The gene calls are TRBV3-1 (or the pseudogene TRBV3-2) and TRBJ2-2, with TRBD2 identical over 8 bases. V gave up 3 bases and J gave up 4 bases; unmatched junction bases: 4. This CDR3 has 15 residues. Germline V gene sequence: CDR1 LGHDT, CDR2 YNNKEL (reference sequence). CDR3 loop: CASSHRLAITGELFF. The DNA of the CDR3 is TGTGCCAGCAGCCACAGACTAGCGATCACCGGGGAGCTGTTTTTT.